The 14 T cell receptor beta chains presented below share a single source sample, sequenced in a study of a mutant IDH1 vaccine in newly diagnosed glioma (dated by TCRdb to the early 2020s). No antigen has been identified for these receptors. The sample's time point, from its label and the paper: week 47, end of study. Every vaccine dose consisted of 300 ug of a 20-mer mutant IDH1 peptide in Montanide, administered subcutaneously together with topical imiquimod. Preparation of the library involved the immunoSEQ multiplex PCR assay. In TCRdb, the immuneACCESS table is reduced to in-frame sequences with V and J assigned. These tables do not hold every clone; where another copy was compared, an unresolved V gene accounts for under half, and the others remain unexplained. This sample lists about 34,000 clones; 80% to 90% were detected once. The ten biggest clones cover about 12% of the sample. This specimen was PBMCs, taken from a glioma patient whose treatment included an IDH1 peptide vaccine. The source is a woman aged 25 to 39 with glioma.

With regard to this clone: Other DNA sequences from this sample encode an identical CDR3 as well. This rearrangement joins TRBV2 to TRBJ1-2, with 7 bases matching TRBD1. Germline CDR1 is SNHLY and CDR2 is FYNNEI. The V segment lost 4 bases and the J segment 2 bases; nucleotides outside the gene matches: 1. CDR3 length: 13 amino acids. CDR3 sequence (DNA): TGTGCCAGCAGTGGACAGGGAAACTATGGCTACACCTTC. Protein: CASSGQGNYGYTF.

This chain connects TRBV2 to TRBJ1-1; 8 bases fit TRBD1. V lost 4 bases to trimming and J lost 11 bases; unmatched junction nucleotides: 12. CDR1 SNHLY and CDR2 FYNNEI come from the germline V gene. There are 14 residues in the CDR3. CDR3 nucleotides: TGTGCCAGCAGTGGCGACAGGGGCATAAGGGGGGCTTTCTTT. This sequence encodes CASSGDRGIRGAFF.

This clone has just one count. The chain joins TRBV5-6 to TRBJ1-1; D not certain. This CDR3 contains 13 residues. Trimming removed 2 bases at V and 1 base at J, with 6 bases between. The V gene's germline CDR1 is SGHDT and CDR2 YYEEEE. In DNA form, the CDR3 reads TGTGCCAGCAGCTTCGGTCAGAACACTGAAGCTTTCTTT. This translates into CASSFGQNTEAFF.

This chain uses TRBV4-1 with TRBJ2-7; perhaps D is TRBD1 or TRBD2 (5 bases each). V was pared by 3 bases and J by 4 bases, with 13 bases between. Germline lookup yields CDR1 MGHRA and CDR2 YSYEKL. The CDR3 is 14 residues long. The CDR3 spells CASSQGMGEYEQYF. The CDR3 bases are TGCGCCAGCAGCCAGGGCATGGGGGAGTACGAGCAGTACTTC.

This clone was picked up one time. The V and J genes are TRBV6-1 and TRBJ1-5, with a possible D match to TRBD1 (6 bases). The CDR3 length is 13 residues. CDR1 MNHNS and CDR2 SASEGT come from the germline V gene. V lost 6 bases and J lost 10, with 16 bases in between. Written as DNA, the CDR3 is TGTGCCAGCAGGCGACTGGAAGGGGGTCCCCAGCATTTT. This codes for CASRRLEGGPQHF.

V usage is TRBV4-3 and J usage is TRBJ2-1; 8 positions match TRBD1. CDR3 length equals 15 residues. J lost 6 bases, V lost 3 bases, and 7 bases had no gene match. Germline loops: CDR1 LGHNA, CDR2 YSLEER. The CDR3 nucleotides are TGCGCCAGCAGCCACGCCGACAGGGGAGTCAATGAGCAGTTCTTC. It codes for CASSHADRGVNEQFF.

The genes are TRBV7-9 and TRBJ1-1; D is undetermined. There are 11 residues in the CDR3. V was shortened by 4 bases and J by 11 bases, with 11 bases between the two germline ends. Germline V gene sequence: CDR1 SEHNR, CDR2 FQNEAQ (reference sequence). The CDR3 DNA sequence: TGTGCCAGCAGCTCCAGCCGCGGGGCTTTCTTT. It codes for CASSSSRGAFF. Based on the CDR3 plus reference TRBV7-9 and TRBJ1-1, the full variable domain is DTGVSQNPRHKITKRGQNVTFRCDPISEHNRLYWYRQTLGQGPEFLTYFQNEAQLEKSRLLSDRFSAERPKGSFSTLEIQRTEQGDSAMYLCASSSSRGAFFGQGTRLTVV.

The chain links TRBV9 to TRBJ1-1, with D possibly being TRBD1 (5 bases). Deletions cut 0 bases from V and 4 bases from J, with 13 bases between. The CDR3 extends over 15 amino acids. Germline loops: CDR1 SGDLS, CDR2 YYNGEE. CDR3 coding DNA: TGTGCCAGCAGCGTAGCCGGGAGGGGAGGCACTGAAGCTTTCTTT. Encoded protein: CASSVAGRGGTEAFF.

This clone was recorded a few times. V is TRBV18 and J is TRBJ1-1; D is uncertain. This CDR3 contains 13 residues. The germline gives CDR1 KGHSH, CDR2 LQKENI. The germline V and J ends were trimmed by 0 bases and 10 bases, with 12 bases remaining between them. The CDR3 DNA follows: TGTGCCAGCTCACCACCAGGCAGCCTACGAGCTTTCTTT. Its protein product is CASSPPGSLRAFF. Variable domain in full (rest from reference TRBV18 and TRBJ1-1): NAGVMQNPRHLVRRRGQEARLRCSPMKGHSHVYWYRQLPEEGLKFMVYLQKENIIDESGMPKERFSAEFPKEGPSILRIQQVVRGDSAAYFCASSPPGSLRAFFGQGTRLTVV.

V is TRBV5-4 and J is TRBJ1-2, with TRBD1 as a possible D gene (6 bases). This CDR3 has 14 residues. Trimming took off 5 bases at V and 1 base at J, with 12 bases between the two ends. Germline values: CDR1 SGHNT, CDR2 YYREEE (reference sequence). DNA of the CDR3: TGTGCCAGCAGAGTTGGACAGTTTAACTATGGCTACACCTTC. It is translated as CASRVGQFNYGYTF. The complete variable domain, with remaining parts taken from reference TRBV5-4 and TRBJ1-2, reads ETGVTQSPTHLIKTRGQQVTLRCSSQSGHNTVSWYQQALGQGPQFIFQYYREEENGRGNFPPRFSGLQFPNYSSELNVNALELDDSALYLCASRVGQFNYGYTFGSGTRLTVV.

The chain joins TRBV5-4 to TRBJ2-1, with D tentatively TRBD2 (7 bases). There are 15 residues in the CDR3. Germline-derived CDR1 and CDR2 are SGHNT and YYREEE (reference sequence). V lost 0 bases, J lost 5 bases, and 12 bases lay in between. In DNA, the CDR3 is TGTGCCAGCAGCTTGGGTCGGGGGGCCCACAATGAGCAGTTCTTC. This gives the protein CASSLGRGAHNEQFF. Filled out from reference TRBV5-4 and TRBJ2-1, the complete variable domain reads ETGVTQSPTHLIKTRGQQVTLRCSSQSGHNTVSWYQQALGQGPQFIFQYYREEENGRGNFPPRFSGLQFPNYSSELNVNALELDDSALYLCASSLGRGAHNEQFFGPGTRLTVL.

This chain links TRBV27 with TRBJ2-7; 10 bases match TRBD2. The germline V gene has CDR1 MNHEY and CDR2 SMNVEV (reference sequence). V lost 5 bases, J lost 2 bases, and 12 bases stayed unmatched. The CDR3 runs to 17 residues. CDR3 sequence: CASSELAGGKSAYEQYF. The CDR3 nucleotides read TGTGCCAGCAGTGAATTAGCGGGGGGTAAATCAGCCTACGAGCAGTACTTC.

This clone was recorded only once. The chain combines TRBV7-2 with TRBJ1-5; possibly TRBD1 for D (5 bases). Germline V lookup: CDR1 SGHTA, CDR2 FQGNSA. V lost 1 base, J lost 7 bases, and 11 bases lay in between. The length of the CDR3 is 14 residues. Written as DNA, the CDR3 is TGTGCCAGCAGCTTAGGAGGGGTAAGCCAGCCCCAGCATTTT. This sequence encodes CASSLGGVSQPQHF.

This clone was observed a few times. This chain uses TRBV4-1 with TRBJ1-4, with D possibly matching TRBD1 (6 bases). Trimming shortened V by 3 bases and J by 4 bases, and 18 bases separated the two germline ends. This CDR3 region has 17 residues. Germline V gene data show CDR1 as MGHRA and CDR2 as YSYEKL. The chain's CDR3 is CASSQTAGTRLNEKLFF. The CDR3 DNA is TGCGCCAGCAGCCAGACCGCCGGGACACGGCTTAATGAAAAACTGTTTTTT.